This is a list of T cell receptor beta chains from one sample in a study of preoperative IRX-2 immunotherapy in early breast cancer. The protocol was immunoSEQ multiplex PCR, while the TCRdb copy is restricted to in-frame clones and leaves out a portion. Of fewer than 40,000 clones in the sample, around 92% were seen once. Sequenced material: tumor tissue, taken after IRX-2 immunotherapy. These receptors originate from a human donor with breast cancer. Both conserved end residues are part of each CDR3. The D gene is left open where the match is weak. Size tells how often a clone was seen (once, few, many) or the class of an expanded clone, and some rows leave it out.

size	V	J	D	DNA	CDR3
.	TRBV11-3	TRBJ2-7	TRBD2	TGTGCCAGCACCAGAAGCGGGAGCGCGGGCGAGCAGTACTTC	CASTRSGSAGEQYF
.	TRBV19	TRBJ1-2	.	TGTGCCAGTAGTAGGGGGCTTAACTATGGCTACACCTTC	CASSRGLNYGYTF
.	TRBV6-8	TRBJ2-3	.	TGTGTCAGCAGTCAACCGGGAACCACAGATACGCAGTATTTT	CVSSQPGTTDTQYF
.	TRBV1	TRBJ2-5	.	TGCGCCAGCAGCCGGGAGGGACAGGGGGCAGAGACCCAGTACTTC	CASSREGQGAETQYF
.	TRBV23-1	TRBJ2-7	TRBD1	TGCGCCAGCAGCCAAGCCATCCCGGGACAGATAAGCTCCTACGAGCAGTACTTC	CASSQAIPGQISSYEQYF
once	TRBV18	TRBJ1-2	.	TGTGCCAGCTCAACGGAGTCCTATGGCTACACCTTC	CASSTESYGYTF
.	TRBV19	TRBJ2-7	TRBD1	TGTGCCAGTAGTCGAGGGACAGGGGGGCTAGCGGACCACGAGCAGTACTTC	CASSRGTGGLADHEQYF
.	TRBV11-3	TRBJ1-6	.	TGTGCCAGCAGCGGAGTCGTTAGCGGATCACCCCTCCACTTT	CASSGVVSGSPLHF
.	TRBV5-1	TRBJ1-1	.	TGCGCCAGCAGCTTGGTTCCCCCGTCGGGGGGGAACACTGAAGCTTTCTTT	CASSLVPPSGGNTEAFF
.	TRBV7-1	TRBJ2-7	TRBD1	TGTGCCAGCAGCCCGGGGACAGTCTTAGAGGAGCAGTACTTC	CASSPGTVLEEQYF
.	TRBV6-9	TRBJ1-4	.	TGTGCCAGCGGGCGGAACAGGGCTGGGGAAAAACTGTTTTTT	CASGRNRAGEKLFF
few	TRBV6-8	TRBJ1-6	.	TGTGCCAGCAGTGACAGCAGGGGTTTAGGTTCACCCCTCCACTTT	CASSDSRGLGSPLHF
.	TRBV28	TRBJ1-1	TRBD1	TGTGCCAGCAGTTTATCGGGAGGGGGCGGAACTGAAGCTTTCTTT	CASSLSGGGGTEAFF
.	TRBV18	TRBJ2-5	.	TGTGCCAGCTCACTCAAAGGGACTCAGAGCACCCAGTACTTC	CASSLKGTQSTQYF
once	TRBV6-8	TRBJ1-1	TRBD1	TGTGCCATCAGTGGGACAGGCGGCGTGAGGACTGAAGCTTTCTTT	CAISGTGGVRTEAFF
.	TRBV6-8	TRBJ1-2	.	TGTGCCAGCAGTTACGCCACAGGGACCCGCGGCTACACCTTC	CASSYATGTRGYTF
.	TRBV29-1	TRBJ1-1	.	TGCAGCGTTGATACAGGGTACACTGAAGCTTTCTTT	CSVDTGYTEAFF
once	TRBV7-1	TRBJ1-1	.	TGTGCCAGCAGCTTGGTGGAACAACCGAACACTGAAGCTTTCTTT	CASSLVEQPNTEAFF
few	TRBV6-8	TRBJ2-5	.	TGTGCCAGCAGACCCTCTTCGGGGGAGACCCAGTACTTC	CASRPSSGETQYF
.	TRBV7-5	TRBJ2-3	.	TGTGCCAGCAGCTTCCGACAGGCCGAGAGCACAGATACGCAGTATTTT	CASSFRQAESTDTQYF
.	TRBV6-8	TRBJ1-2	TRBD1	TGTGCCAGCAGCCTACAGGGGAACTATGGCTACACCTTC	CASSLQGNYGYTF
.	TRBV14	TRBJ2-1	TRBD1	TGTGCCAGCAGCCCACGGACAGGCCCGAACAATGAGCAGTTCTTC	CASSPRTGPNNEQFF
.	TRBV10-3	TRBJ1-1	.	TGTGCCATCAGTGAGTTTCAGGGTAACACTGAAGCTTTCTTT	CAISEFQGNTEAFF
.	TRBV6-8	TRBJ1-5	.	TGTGCCAGCAGGGGGACGGCAAATAGCAATCAGCCCCAGCATTTT	CASRGTANSNQPQHF
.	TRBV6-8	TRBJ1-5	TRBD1	TGTGCCAGCAGTCTCAGGGGGCTCGGGCGGCCCCAGCATTTT	CASSLRGLGRPQHF
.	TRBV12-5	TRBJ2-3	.	TGTGCCAGCACCCGGGACGGGGGATTGTCAGATACGCAGTATTTT	CASTRDGGLSDTQYF
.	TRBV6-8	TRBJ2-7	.	TGTGCCAGCAGTTGGGGCGGGTCCTACGAGCAGTACTTC	CASSWGGSYEQYF
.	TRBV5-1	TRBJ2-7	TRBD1	TGCGCCAGCAGCCATGCATCGGGACAGGGAGGCTACGAGCAGTACTTC	CASSHASGQGGYEQYF
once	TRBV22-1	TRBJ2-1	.	TGTGCCAGCAGTCTACCACTTTTCGTACCCCAGGGGTACAATGAGCAGTTCTTC	CASSLPLFVPQGYNEQFF
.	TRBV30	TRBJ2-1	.	TGTGCCTTTGACCGGGATTTCTACAATGAGCAGTTCTTC	CAFDRDFYNEQFF
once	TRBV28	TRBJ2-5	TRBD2	TGTGCCAGCAGCAAAACCGGGACTAGGGTTTGGCAGTACTTC	CASSKTGTRVWQYF
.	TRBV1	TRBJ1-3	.	TGCGCCAGCAGCCAAGATTTCATGGGTTACGGAAACACCATATATTTT	CASSQDFMGYGNTIYF
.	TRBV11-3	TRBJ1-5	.	TGTGCCAGCAGCTTAGGAGGGGGGGCATCTCAGCCCCAGCATTTT	CASSLGGGASQPQHF
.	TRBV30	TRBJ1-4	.	TGTGCCTGGAGCCCCAAAGTGGGGCGGAATGAAAAACTGTTTTTT	CAWSPKVGRNEKLFF
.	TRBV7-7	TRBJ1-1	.	TGTGCCAGCAGCCAAAACTTGGGGTCCGTGAGGACTGAAGCTTTCTTT	CASSQNLGSVRTEAFF
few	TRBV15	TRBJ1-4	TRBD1	TGTGCCACCAGCCGATCATCGACAGGGCCTAATGAAAAACTGTTTTTT	CATSRSSTGPNEKLFF
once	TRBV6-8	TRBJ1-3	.	TGTGCCAGCAGTTACTCGTTGGGAGCCGGAAACACCATATATTTT	CASSYSLGAGNTIYF
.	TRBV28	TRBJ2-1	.	TGTGCCAGCAGTTTGTACGGGTACAATGAGCAGTTCTTC	CASSLYGYNEQFF
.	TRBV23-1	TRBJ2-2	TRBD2	TGCGCCAGCAGACCGGGACTAGCTCGTAACACCGGGGAGCTGTTTTTT	CASRPGLARNTGELFF
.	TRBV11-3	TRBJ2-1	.	TGTGCCAGCAGCCCAATGGCCGAGTACAATGAGCAGTTCTTC	CASSPMAEYNEQFF
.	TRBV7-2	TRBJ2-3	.	TGTGCCAGCAGGCGGTCTTCCCCAGATACGCAGTATTTT	CASRRSSPDTQYF
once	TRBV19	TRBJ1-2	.	TGTGCCAGTAGATACCCTTCCGCTCACCGTAGCTACACCTTC	CASRYPSAHRSYTF
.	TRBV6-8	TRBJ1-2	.	TGTGCCAGCAGTTACCGGGGTTGGGGCTACACCTTC	CASSYRGWGYTF
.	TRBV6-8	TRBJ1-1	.	TGTGCCAGCACCTACCCGACAGGGAACACTGAAGCTTTCTTT	CASTYPTGNTEAFF
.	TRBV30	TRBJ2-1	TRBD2	TGTGCCTGGACTAGCGGGAGGATCCCCTACAATGAGCAGTTCTTC	CAWTSGRIPYNEQFF
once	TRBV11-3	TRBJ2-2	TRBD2	TGTGCCAGCAGCTTTGCGGGAGCGAACACCGGGGAGCTGTTTTTT	CASSFAGANTGELFF
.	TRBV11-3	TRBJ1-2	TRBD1	TGTGCCAGCAGCCCTCGTCAGACAGGGGTACCTAACTATGGCTACACCTTC	CASSPRQTGVPNYGYTF
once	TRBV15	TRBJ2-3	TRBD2	TGTGCCACCAGCAGGCCGACTAGCGGGAACCCCACAGATACGCAGTATTTT	CATSRPTSGNPTDTQYF
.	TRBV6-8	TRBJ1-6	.	TGTGCCAGCACCCCACCGACGGAGCCTAATTCACCCCTCCACTTT	CASTPPTEPNSPLHF
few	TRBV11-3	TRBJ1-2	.	TGTGCCAGCAGCTTGATGACTTTGGAAGCTAACTATGGCTACACCTTC	CASSLMTLEANYGYTF
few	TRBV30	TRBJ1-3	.	TGTGCCTGGAGAGGGCTCGGAAACACCATATATTTT	CAWRGLGNTIYF
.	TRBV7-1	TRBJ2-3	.	TGTGCCAGCAACACGGGGCTCACAGATACGCAGTATTTT	CASNTGLTDTQYF
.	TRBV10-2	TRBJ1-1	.	TGCGCCAGCAATTCAGGAACGGTCACTGAAGCTTTCTTT	CASNSGTVTEAFF
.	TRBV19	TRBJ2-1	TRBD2	TGTGCCAGTAGTTGGACTAGCGGGGGGACCTCCTACAATGAGCAGTTCTTC	CASSWTSGGTSYNEQFF
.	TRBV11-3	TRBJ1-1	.	TGTGCCAGCAGCTCGCGGGGGCACCTCTCTCGGGAGAACACTGAAGCTTTCTTT	CASSSRGHLSRENTEAFF
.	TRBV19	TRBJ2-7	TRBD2	TGTGCCAGTAGTGATCAAGCGGGATTCTACGAGCAGTACTTC	CASSDQAGFYEQYF
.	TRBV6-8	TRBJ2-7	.	TGTGCCAGCAGCGAGGACAACCCCTACGAGCAGTACTTC	CASSEDNPYEQYF